This T cell receptor (beta chain) comes out of a study of OX40 agonist ivuxolimab in advanced cancers. Background on the study: Six ivuxolimab dose levels, 0.01 to 10 mg/kg, were given intravenously every 2 weeks. Three patients had partial responses: one hepatocellular carcinoma, two cutaneous melanoma.

The method was immunoSEQ multiplex PCR; TCRdb's version includes in-frame clones alone and lacks a portion of them. The sample includes about 67,000 clones, approximately 91% of them seen just once. Samples were taken at baseline and on day 1 of cycles 4 and 7. The source of this sequence is an adult with an advanced solid tumor such as melanoma, head and neck, liver or kidney cancer. The specimen was CD4+ or CD8+ T cells sorted from blood, collected in a trial of the OX40 agonist ivuxolimab.

The CDR3 nucleotides are TGTGCCAGCAGCCATGCGCAGGGGCCCTACGAGCAGTACTTC. It codes for CASSHAQGPYEQYF. V is TRBV6-6 and J is TRBJ2-5, with a possible D match to TRBD1 (6 bases). The DNA end favors TRBJ2-7, so the J call may be wrong. This CDR3 region has 14 residues. Germline CDR1 is MNHNY and CDR2 is SVGAGI (reference sequence).